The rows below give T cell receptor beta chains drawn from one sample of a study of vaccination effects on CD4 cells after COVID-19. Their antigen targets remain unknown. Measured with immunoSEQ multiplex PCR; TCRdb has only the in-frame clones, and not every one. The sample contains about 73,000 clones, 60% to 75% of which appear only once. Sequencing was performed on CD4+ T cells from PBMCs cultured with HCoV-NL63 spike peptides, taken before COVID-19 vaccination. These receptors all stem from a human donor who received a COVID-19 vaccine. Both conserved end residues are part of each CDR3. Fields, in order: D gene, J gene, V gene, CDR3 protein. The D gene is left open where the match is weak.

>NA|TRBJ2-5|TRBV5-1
CASGEQTQYF
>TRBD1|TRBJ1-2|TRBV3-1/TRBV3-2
CASSAGTGQIYGYTF
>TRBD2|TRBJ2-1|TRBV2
CASSETSVSGEQFF
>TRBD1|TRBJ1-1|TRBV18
CASSADRDTEAFF
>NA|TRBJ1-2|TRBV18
CASSPQGYYGYTF
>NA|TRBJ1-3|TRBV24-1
CATSDATRDGNTIYF
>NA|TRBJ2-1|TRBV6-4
CASSGGLTNEQFF
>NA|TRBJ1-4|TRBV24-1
CATSDHGTGNEKLFF
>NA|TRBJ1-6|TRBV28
CASLRGVNSPLHF
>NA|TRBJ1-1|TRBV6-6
CASRGAVMNTEAFF